This T cell receptor (beta chain) was observed in a study of neurological immune-mediated disorders. TCRdb reanalysed the 5' RACE reads using MiXCR and keeps one entry per CDR3 protein. Of more than 70,000 distinct CDR3 sequences in the sample, over 15% were seen once. This clonotype was picked up many times. CDR3 length equals 14 residues. V was pared by 0 bases and J by 10 bases, with 12 bases between. CDR1 and CDR2 (germline): MNHEY, SVGAGI. The material sequenced was PBMCs. This chain links TRBV6-5 with TRBJ1-4, with D perhaps matching TRBD1 (5 bases). The TCR sequence derives from a woman aged 40 to 50 in good health. The CDR3 reads CASSYSSRVGKLFF. The CDR3 DNA reads TGTGCCAGCAGTTACTCGTCCAGGGTTGGAAAACTGTTTTTT.